This TCR beta chain appears in the sequencing data of a study of tumor and adjacent non-tumor tissue in lung cancer. The wider study: The patients, roughly eleven men and 5 women, were roughly 31 to 80 with stage I to III disease.

Germline CDR1 and CDR2: PRHDT and FYEKMQ (reference sequence). This CDR3 contains 8 residues. The V gene lost 5 bases and the J gene lost 12 bases, with 4 bases spanning the gap. TCRbeta libraries were built with three rounds of nested PCR, modified from ARM-PCR. TCRdb re-called the multiplex PCR reads with MiXCR, one entry per CDR3 protein. The table records roughly 75,000 distinct CDR3 sequences, around 74% of them present only once. This clonotype has more than one count but fewer than ten. A read error may be the cause here, since a much bigger clone is one base away. This sample's RNA came from whole unsorted tissue.

Sequences were obtained from lung tumor tissue. The clonotype comes from a woman in her forties or fifties with non-small cell lung cancer. The rearrangement joins TRBV13 to TRBJ2-5; D gene uncertain. CDR3 coding DNA: TGTGCCAGCAGCCAGGAGTACTTC. Its protein is CASSQEYF.